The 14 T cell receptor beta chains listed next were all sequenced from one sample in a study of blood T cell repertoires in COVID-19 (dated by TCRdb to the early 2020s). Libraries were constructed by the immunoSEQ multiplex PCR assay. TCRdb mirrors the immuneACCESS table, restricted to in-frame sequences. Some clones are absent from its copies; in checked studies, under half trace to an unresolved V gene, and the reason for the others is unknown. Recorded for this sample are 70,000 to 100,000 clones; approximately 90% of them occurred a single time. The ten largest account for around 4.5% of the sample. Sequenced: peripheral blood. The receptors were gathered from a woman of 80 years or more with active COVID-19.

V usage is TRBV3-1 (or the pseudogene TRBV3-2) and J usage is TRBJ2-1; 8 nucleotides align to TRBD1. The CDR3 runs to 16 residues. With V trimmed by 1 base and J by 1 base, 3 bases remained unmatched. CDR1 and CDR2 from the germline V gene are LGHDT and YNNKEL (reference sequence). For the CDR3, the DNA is TGTGCCAGCAGCCAAGGCCAGGGGGCGTCCTACAATGAGCAGTTCTTC. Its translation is CASSQGQGASYNEQFF.

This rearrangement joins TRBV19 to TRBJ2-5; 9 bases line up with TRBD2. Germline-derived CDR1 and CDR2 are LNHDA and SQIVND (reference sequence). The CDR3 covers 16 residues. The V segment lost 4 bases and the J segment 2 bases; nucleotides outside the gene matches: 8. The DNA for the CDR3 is TGTGCCAGTAGTACGCTAGCGGGACCGCTTCAAGAGACCCAGTACTTC. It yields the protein CASSTLAGPLQETQYF.

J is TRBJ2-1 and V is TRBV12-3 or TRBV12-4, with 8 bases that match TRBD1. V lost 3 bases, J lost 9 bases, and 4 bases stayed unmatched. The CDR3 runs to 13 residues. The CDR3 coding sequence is TGTGCCAGCAGTTTCGGACAGGGAAGTGAGCAGTTCTTC. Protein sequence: CASSFGQGSEQFF.

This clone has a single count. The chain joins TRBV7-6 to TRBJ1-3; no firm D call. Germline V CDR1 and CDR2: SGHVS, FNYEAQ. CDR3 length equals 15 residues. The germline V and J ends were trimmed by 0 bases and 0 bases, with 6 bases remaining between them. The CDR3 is CASSLAQHSGNTIYF. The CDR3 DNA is TGTGCCAGCAGCTTAGCCCAACACTCTGGAAACACCATATATTTT.

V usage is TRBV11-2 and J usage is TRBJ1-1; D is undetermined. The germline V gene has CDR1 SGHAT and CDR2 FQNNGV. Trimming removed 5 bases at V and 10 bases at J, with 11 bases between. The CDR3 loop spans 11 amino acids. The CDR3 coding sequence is TGTGCCAGCAGCCTCGACGAGGTAGCTTTCTTT. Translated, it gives CASSLDEVAFF.

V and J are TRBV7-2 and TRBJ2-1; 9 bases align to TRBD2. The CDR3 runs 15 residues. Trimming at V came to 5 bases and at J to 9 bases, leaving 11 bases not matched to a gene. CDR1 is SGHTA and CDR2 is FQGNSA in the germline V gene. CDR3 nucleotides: TGTGCCAGCAGCACGGGACTAGCCCAAGCCAGTGAGCAGTTCTTC. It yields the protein CASSTGLAQASEQFF.

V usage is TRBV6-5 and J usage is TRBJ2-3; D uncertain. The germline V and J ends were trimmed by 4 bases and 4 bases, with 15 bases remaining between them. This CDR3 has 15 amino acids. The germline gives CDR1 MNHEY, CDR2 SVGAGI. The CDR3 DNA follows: TGTGCCAGCAGTTCTACGAGCGACCTTTCAGATACGCAGTATTTT. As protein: CASSSTSDLSDTQYF.

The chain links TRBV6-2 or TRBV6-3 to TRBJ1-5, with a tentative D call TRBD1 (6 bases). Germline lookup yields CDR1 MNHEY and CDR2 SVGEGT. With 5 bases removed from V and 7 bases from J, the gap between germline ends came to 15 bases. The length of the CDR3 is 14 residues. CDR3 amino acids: CASSTRGGRQPQHF. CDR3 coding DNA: TGTGCCAGCAGTACCCGGGGGGGCCGGCAGCCCCAGCATTTT.

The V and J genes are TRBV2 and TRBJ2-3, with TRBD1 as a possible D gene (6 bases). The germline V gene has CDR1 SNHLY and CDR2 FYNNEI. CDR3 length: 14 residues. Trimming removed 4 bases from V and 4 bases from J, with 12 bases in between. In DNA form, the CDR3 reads TGTGCCAGCAGTGTCGGACAGTCCCCAGATACGCAGTATTTT. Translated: CASSVGQSPDTQYF.

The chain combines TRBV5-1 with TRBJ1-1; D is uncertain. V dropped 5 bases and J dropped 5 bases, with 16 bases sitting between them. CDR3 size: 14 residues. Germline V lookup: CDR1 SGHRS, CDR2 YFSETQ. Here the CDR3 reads CASSTPGGKTEAFF. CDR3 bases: TGCGCCAGCAGTACCCCAGGAGGTAAAACTGAAGCTTTCTTT.

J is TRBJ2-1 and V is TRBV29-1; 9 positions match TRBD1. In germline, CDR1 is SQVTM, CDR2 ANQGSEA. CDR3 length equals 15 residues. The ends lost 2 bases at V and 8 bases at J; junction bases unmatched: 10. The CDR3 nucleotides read TGCAGCGTTGAATCTCTGGGACAGGGAAATGATGAGCAGTTCTTC. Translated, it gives CSVESLGQGNDEQFF.

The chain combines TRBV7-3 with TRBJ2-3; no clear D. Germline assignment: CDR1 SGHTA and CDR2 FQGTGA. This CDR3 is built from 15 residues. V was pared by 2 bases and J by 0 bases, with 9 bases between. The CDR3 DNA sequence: TGTGCCAGCAGCTTATTAGCACTTAGCACAGATACGCAGTATTTT. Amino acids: CASSLLALSTDTQYF.

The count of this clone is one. As DNA, the CDR3 is TGTGCCAGCAGCTTCTTTACCACGGGGCAAGAGACCCAGTACTTC. Translating gives CASSFFTTGQETQYF. This chain connects TRBV7-9 to TRBJ2-5; tentatively, D is TRBD2 (5 bases). Germline values: CDR1 SEHNR, CDR2 FQNEAQ (reference sequence). CDR3 size: 15 residues. Trimming pared 3 bases from V and 2 bases from J, leaving 13 bases between.

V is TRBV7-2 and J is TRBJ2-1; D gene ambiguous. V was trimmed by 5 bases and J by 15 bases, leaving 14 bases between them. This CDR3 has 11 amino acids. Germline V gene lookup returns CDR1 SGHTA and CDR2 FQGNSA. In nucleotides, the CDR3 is TGTGCCAGCAGCCACAGTAATGTGGGGTTCTTC. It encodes CASSHSNVGFF.